The next 18 T cell receptor beta chains were all read from a single sample in a study of shared clonotypes between healthy human individuals. Method: immunoSEQ multiplex PCR; TCRdb's copy keeps in-frame clones and lacks some. The sample records 450,000 to 500,000 clones, about 78% being singletons. Sample: PBMCs. These receptors were collected from a woman aged 40 to 55 in good health. Some clones in this sample may be carry-over from other donors' samples.

The chain links TRBV7-3 to TRBJ1-5; D not certain. The ends were cut back, 5 bases at V and 1 base at J, with 12 bases in the middle. CDR1 SGHTA and CDR2 FQGTGA come from the germline V gene. The CDR3 is 15 amino acids. The CDR3 spells CASSPSGLSNQPQHF. In DNA form, the CDR3 reads TGTGCCAGCAGCCCCTCTGGTTTGAGCAATCAGCCCCAGCATTTT.

V gene TRBV7-9 combines with J gene TRBJ2-3, with D perhaps matching TRBD2 (5 bases). The CDR3 is made up of 15 amino acids. Germline V gives CDR1 SEHNR, CDR2 FQNEAQ (reference sequence). With 5 bases removed from V and 1 base from J, the gap between germline ends came to 13 bases. The DNA for the CDR3 is TGTGCCAGCAGCAAACCGGGGTTACGCACAGATACGCAGTATTTT. Its protein is CASSKPGLRTDTQYF. Combining the CDR3 with reference TRBV7-9 and TRBJ2-3 gives the whole variable domain DTGVSQNPRHKITKRGQNVTFRCDPISEHNRLYWYRQTLGQGPEFLTYFQNEAQLEKSRLLSDRFSAERPKGSFSTLEIQRTEQGDSAMYLCASSKPGLRTDTQYFGPGTRLTVL.

The chain links TRBV2 to TRBJ1-2; D is unresolved. CDR3 length: 14 amino acids. The V and J ends lost 1 base and 8 bases respectively, with 14 bases between them. The V gene's germline CDR1 is SNHLY and CDR2 FYNNEI. Here the CDR3 reads CASSEVVTAGGYTF. CDR3 bases: TGTGCCAGCAGTGAAGTGGTTACCGCGGGCGGCTACACCTTC.

This clone was counted between two and nine times. The chain recombines TRBV5-1 with TRBJ1-1; tentatively, D is TRBD1 (5 bases). The CDR3 has 14 amino acids. Germline loops: CDR1 SGHRS, CDR2 YFSETQ. V lost 1 base, J lost 1 base, and 8 bases lay in between. The CDR3 DNA reads as TGCGCCAGCAGCTTGTTTACAGGGAACACTGAAGCTTTCTTT. Translated, it gives CASSLFTGNTEAFF.

The rearrangement links TRBV2 to TRBJ1-1; 7 nucleotides agree with TRBD1. CDR1 is SNHLY and CDR2 is FYNNEI in the germline V gene. Trimming removed 0 bases from V and 1 base from J; junction bases left unmatched: 5. There are 16 residues in the CDR3. CDR3 protein: CASSEAQGGANTEAFF. The CDR3 DNA follows: TGTGCCAGCAGTGAAGCGCAGGGGGGGGCGAACACTGAAGCTTTCTTT.

In this sample, this clone turned up once. The rearrangement links TRBV15 to TRBJ2-7; TRBD1 aligns across 12 bases. The V and J ends lost 5 bases and 5 bases, in that order; junction bases with no gene match: 4. Germline values: CDR1 LNHNV, CDR2 YYDKDF (reference sequence). This CDR3 has 14 amino acids. CDR3 protein: CATSGDRGLHEQYF. CDR3 coding DNA: TGTGCCACCAGCGGGGACAGGGGGCTGCACGAGCAGTACTTC.

The chain couples TRBV27 to TRBJ2-1; 8 nucleotides match TRBD1. CDR1 is MNHEY and CDR2 is SMNVEV in the germline V gene (reference sequence). V shed 1 base and J 7 bases; nucleotides not matched to a gene: 3. The CDR3 spans 14 residues. In DNA form, the CDR3 reads TGTGCCAGCAGTTTATTCGGGACAGGTAATGAGCAGTTCTTC. Encoded protein: CASSLFGTGNEQFF.

The genes are TRBV6-1 and TRBJ2-7, with unresolved D. V was cut by 7 bases and J by 1 base, with 17 bases left in between. The CDR3 has 15 amino acids. CDR1 is MNHNS and CDR2 is SASEGT in the germline V gene. In DNA, the CDR3 is TGTGCCAGCAAACTCTCCCTTCTCGGGTCCTACGAGCAGTACTTC. It translates to CASKLSLLGSYEQYF.

This clone was seen just once. The V gene is TRBV28, the J gene TRBJ2-7, with 9 nucleotides matching TRBD1. This CDR3 has 15 amino acids. Germline loops: CDR1 MDHEN, CDR2 SYDVKM. V shed 5 bases, J shed 3 bases, and the junction held 8 bases outside the gene matches. In DNA form, the CDR3 reads TGTGCCAGCAGTACCGGGACAGGGTACGGCTACGAGCAGTACTTC. Residues: CASSTGTGYGYEQYF. The full variable domain, with the rest looked up from reference TRBV28 and TRBJ2-7, is DVKVTQSSRYLVKRTGEKVFLECVQDMDHENMFWYRQDPGLGLRLIYFSYDVKMKEKGDIPEGYSVSREKKERFSLILESASTNQTSMYLCASSTGTGYGYEQYFGPGTRLTVT.

The V gene is TRBV27, the J gene TRBJ2-1; 7 nucleotides align to TRBD1. Germline trimming cut 6 bases from V and 5 bases from J; bases unmatched to any gene: 19. This CDR3 comprises 18 residues. CDR1 is MNHEY, CDR2 SMNVEV, per germline (reference sequence). The CDR3 reads CASSILGQETYLHNEQFF. Here the CDR3 DNA reads TGTGCCAGCAGCATCCTAGGACAGGAGACCTACTTACACAATGAGCAGTTCTTC.

The chain employs TRBV6-1 and TRBJ2-2; the D is unclear. The CDR3 has 13 amino acids. V lost 6 bases to trimming and J lost 4 bases, with 9 bases between them. The germline CDR1 and CDR2 sequences are MNHNS and SASEGT. The CDR3 DNA reads as TGTGCCAGCAGAACAGTTAGCACCGGGGAGCTGTTTTTT. Amino acids: CASRTVSTGELFF.

The chain employs TRBV18 and TRBJ1-2, with 9 bases matching TRBD1. The CDR3 runs to 17 residues. V dropped 1 base and J dropped 5; count of bases not matched to a gene: 11. Germline CDR1 KGHSH, CDR2 LQKENI. The CDR3 nucleotides read TGTGCCAGCTCACCACGTAAAACAGGGGGCATAGGTTATGGCTACACCTTC. It codes for CASSPRKTGGIGYGYTF.

This sequence joins TRBV10-3 and TRBJ2-1, with 11 bases that match TRBD2. The CDR3 is made up of 18 amino acids. The V segment lost 0 bases and the J segment 2 bases; nucleotides outside the gene matches: 6. Per germline, CDR1 ENHRY and CDR2 SYGVKD. The DNA of the CDR3 is TGTGCCATCAGTGAGTCGGCGCTAGCGGGAGGTCCCTACAATGAGCAGTTCTTC. Translation gives CAISESALAGGPYNEQFF.

This clone has ten or more counts. CDR3 nucleotides: TGCGCCAGCAGCCCCCCGGGGAACACTGAAGCTTTCTTT. It translates to CASSPPGNTEAFF. The chain has TRBV4-1 and TRBJ1-1; the D is unclear. Deletions cut 4 bases from V and 1 base from J, with 7 bases between. The CDR3 contains 13 residues. Germline CDR1 MGHRA, CDR2 YSYEKL.

This chain links TRBV10-2 with TRBJ2-5, with D possibly being TRBD2 (7 bases). The V gene's germline CDR1 is WSHSY and CDR2 SAAADI. V was shortened by 0 bases and J by 1 base, with 15 bases between the two germline ends. This CDR3 is 17 amino acids long. DNA of the CDR3: TGCGCCAGCAGTGAGTCGATCGGGGGGCGCCTCCAAGAGACCCAGTACTTC. Translating it yields CASSESIGGRLQETQYF.

The chain combines TRBV5-5 with TRBJ2-2; D is unclear. Trimming took off 2 bases at V and 5 bases at J, with 19 bases between the two ends. The CDR3 totals 17 residues. Per germline, CDR1 SGHKS and CDR2 YYEKEE (reference sequence). This CDR3 is CASSLGQVLALTGELFF. The CDR3 DNA is TGTGCCAGCAGCTTAGGCCAGGTACTCGCGTTGACCGGGGAGCTGTTTTTT.

The chain joins TRBV5-1 to TRBJ2-1; TRBD2 aligns across 8 bases. CDR1 and CDR2 from the germline V gene are SGHRS and YFSETQ. J gave up 4 bases and V 0 bases, and 6 bases lay outside the gene matches. The CDR3 sequence is 16 residues long. The CDR3 DNA reads TGCGCCAGCAGCTTGGCCAGCGGGAGAACTTACAATGAGCAGTTCTTC. Amino acids: CASSLASGRTYNEQFF.

In this sample, this clone turned up a few times. The chain couples TRBV29-1 to TRBJ2-4; D uncertain. V was cut by 5 bases and J by 1 base, with 12 bases left in between. This CDR3 has 14 amino acids. Germline loops: CDR1 SQVTM, CDR2 ANQGSEA. The CDR3 loop is CSVNSPVAKNIQYF. The CDR3 DNA sequence: TGCAGCGTTAACAGCCCAGTTGCCAAAAACATTCAGTACTTC.